These 11 T cell receptor beta chains share one sample of origin, sequenced in a study of blood T cells in healthy people across ages. The second PCR ran about 6 to 12 cycles with a sample-barcoded 5' primer and J-beta primers. Each CDR3 protein is one row after TCRdb ran MiXCR on the 5' RACE reads. The sample carries over a million distinct CDR3 sequences, roughly 45% recorded once. Sequencing was performed on blood. The receptors here all came from a woman aged 55-70 years in good health.

This clonotype was counted only a few times. The rearrangement uses TRBV10-3 and TRBJ2-4; D not certain. The closer fit of TRBJ2-7 to the DNA end suggests the J call may be wrong. CDR1 and CDR2 (germline): ENHRY, SYGVKD. The CDR3 length is 14 residues. CDR3 bases: TGTGCCATCAGTGGGGGTGCAGGCGCCTACGAGCAGTACTTC. Its translation is CAISGGAGAYEQYF.

The V call is TRBV9, the J call TRBJ2-2, with D unresolved. Looked up from germline, CDR1 is SGDLS and CDR2 is YYNGEE. The CDR3 runs 16 residues. V shed 3 bases and J shed 5 bases, with 17 bases lying between them. The CDR3 DNA follows: TGTGCCAGCAGCGCCCGATTAAAGGTCGGGACCGGGGAGCTGTTTTTT. Translating gives CASSARLKVGTGELFF.

The V call is TRBV4-2, the J call TRBJ1-2; TRBD1 agrees at 8 bases. The V and J ends lost 0 bases and 7 bases, in that order; junction bases with no gene match: 7. CDR3 length: 15 amino acids. Germline V gene lookup returns CDR1 LGHNA and CDR2 YNFKEQ. The CDR3 DNA is TGTGCCAGCAGCCAAGACGGACAGGGAGACTCTGGCTACACCTTC. Residues: CASSQDGQGDSGYTF.

This clonotype was recorded a few times. This chain connects TRBV29-1 to TRBJ2-1, with 10 bases lining up with TRBD1. Trimming took 3 bases from V and 9 from J; bases not matched to a gene: 11. The CDR3 is made up of 15 amino acids. Germline V lookup: CDR1 SQVTM, CDR2 ANQGSEA. The CDR3 DNA sequence: TGCAGCGTTGAGGGACCGGGACAGGGGCTAGGTGAGCAGTTCTTC. This codes for CSVEGPGQGLGEQFF.

Turning to this clonotype: A clone one base away is much larger, so this may be a read error. V is TRBV27 and J is TRBJ2-7; tentative D call: TRBD2 (5 bases). The V and J ends lost 4 bases and 9 bases respectively, with 22 bases between them. Per germline, CDR1 MNHEY and CDR2 SMNVEV (reference sequence). The CDR3 has 15 amino acids. This chain's CDR3 is CASSSPGSRQDGQYF. CDR3 sequence (DNA): TGTGCCAGCAGTTCCCCGGGGTCCAGACAAGACGGGCAGTACTTC.

The chain has TRBV7-3 and TRBJ2-1, with a possible D match to TRBD2 (6 bases). The V gene lost 5 bases and the J gene lost 4 bases, with 24 bases spanning the gap. The CDR3 runs to 18 residues. In germline, CDR1 is SGHTA, CDR2 FQGTGA. CDR3 bases: TGTGCCAGCAGCCCTAAGCTAAGGGGAGGTATGATTTACAATGAGCAGTTCTTC. Its protein product is CASSPKLRGGMIYNEQFF.

This chain uses TRBV9 with TRBJ1-6, with D uncertain. The CDR3 has 15 amino acids. The germline V gene has CDR1 SGDLS and CDR2 YYNGEE. V dropped 3 bases and J dropped 3 bases, with 10 bases sitting between them. CDR3 sequence: CASSGRRSYNSPLHF. In DNA, the CDR3 is TGTGCCAGCAGCGGAAGACGGAGCTATAATTCACCCCTCCACTTT.

As for this clonotype: The DNA is left out, because the CDR3 cannot be placed on it with certainty; the CDR3 is given as TCRdb lists it. The chain combines TRBV5-1 with TRBJ1-1; the table's TRBD1 call for D was not verified on the DNA. Germline CDR1 is SGHRS and CDR2 is YFSETQ. The CDR3 extends over 13 residues, inclusive of both ends. The CDR3: CASSFGQGSETFF.

In regard to this clonotype: Germline is not matched at one junction end, which may reflect a read error. This chain joins TRBV28 and TRBJ2-5; TRBD2 matches 14 bases. CDR3 length: 17 residues. CDR1 and CDR2 from the germline V gene are MDHEN and SYDVKM. CDR3 amino acids: CASGLERGRGLAGAQYF. The CDR3 DNA is TGTGCCAGCGGTTTAGAGCGTGGCAGGGGACTAGCGGGAGCGCAGTACTTC.

This clonotype was detected only a few times. This sequence joins TRBV7-8 and TRBJ2-1, with D unclear. Germline V gene lookup returns CDR1 SGHVS and CDR2 FQNEAQ. This CDR3 is built from 14 residues. Trimming shortened V by 1 base and J by 10 bases, and 14 bases separated the two germline ends. The CDR3 loop reads CASSLEVSGGEQFF. CDR3 nucleotides: TGTGCCAGCAGCTTAGAAGTCTCTGGTGGGGAGCAGTTCTTC.

V is TRBV29-1 and J is TRBJ2-1; D not certain. Trimming took 4 bases from V and 6 from J, leaving 7 bases between them. The CDR3 totals 11 residues. Germline V gives CDR1 SQVTM, CDR2 ANQGSEA. The CDR3 coding sequence is TGCAGCGTTGTTACACTCAATGAGCAGTTCTTC. Translated, it gives CSVVTLNEQFF.